This T cell receptor (beta chain) is from a study of T cells in Graves' hyperthyroidism and ophthalmopathy. Whole-study results and caveats: Blood shared most expanded thyroid clonotypes above 0.001.

There were TCR beta CDR3 regions amplified from RNA transcripts. The primer set for the first-round RT-PCR of the TCR CDR3 was HTBI. TCRdb processed the multiplex PCR reads anew with MiXCR; each CDR3 protein has one entry. The sample includes 250,000 to 300,000 distinct CDR3 sequences, 10% to 15% of them seen just once. Recently diagnosed hyperthyroidism of less than 2 months' duration affected patients aged 18 to 65. This clonotype came up many times. Antigen unknown. This receptor was identified in a woman aged 25 to 45 with Graves' hyperthyroidism that later progressed to Graves' ophthalmopathy. The material sequenced was blood.

CDR3 region: CSVEGHYQETQYF. The CDR3 coding sequence is TGCAGCGTCGAGGGGCATTACCAAGAGACCCAGTACTTC. This chain joins TRBV29-1 and TRBJ2-5; D possibly uses TRBD1 or TRBD2 (5 bases each). V lost 6 bases and J lost 0, with 11 bases in between. Germline V lookup: CDR1 SQVTM, CDR2 ANQGSEA. The CDR3 sequence is 13 residues long.